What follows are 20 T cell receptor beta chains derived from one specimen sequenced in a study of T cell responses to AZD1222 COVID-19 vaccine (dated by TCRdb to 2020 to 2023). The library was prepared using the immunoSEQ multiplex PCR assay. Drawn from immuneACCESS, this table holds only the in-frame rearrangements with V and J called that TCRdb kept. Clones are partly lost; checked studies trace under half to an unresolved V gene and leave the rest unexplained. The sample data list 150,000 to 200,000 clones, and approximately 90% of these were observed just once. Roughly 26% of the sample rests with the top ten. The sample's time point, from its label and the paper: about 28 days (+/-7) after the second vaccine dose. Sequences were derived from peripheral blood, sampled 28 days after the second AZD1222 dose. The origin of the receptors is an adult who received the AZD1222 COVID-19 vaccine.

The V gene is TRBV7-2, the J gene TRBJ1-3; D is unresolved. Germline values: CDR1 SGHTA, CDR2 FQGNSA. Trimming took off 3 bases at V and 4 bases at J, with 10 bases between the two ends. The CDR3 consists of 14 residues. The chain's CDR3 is CASSLGGAGNTIYF. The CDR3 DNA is TGTGCCAGCAGCTTGGGAGGAGCAGGAAACACCATATATTTT.

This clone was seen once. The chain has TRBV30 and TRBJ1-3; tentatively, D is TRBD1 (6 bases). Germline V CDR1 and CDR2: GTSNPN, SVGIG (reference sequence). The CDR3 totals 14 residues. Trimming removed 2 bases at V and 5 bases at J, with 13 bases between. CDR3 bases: TGTGCCTGGAGTCTAACAGGGTTTCGAAACACCATATATTTT. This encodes CAWSLTGFRNTIYF.

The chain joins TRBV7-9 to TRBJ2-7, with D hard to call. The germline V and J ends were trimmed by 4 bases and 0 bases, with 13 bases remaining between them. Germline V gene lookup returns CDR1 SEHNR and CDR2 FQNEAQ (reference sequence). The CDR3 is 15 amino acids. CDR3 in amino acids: CASSSPGSSSYEQYF. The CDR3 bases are TGTGCCAGCAGCTCCCCCGGTTCCAGCTCCTACGAGCAGTACTTC.

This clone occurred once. CDR3 DNA sequence: TGTGCCACCACCCCCTCGACAGGGGGAGAGACCCAGTACTTC. Protein product: CATTPSTGGETQYF. The V call is TRBV24-1, the J call TRBJ2-5, with TRBD1 matching over 9 bases. CDR1 and CDR2 (germline): KGHDR, SFDVKD. CDR3 length equals 14 residues. V dropped 8 bases and J dropped 4; count of bases not matched to a gene: 7.

CDR3 region: CASSPGGSRYNEQFF. The DNA of the CDR3 is TGTGCCAGCAGCCCGGGCGGGAGCCGCTACAATGAGCAGTTCTTC. The V and J genes are TRBV7-3 and TRBJ2-1, with 7 bases aligning to TRBD2. This CDR3 comprises 15 residues. J gave up 3 bases and V 5 bases, and 7 bases lay outside the gene matches. Germline V gene lookup returns CDR1 SGHTA and CDR2 FQGTGA.

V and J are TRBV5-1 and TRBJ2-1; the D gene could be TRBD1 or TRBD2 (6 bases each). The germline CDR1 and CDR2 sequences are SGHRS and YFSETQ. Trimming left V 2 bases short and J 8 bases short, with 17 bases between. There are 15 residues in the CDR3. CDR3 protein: CASSFDRSRGDEQFF. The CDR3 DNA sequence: TGCGCCAGCAGCTTTGACAGGTCGAGGGGGGATGAGCAGTTCTTC. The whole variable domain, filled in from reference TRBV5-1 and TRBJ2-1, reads KAGVTQTPRYLIKTRGQQVTLSCSPISGHRSVSWYQQTPGQGLQFLFEYFSETQRNKGNFPGRFSGRQFSNSRSEMNVSTLELGDSALYLCASSFDRSRGDEQFFGPGTRLTVL.

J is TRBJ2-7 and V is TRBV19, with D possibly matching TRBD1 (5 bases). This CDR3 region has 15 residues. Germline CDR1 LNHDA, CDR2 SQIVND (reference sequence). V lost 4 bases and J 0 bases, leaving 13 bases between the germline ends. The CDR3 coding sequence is TGTGCCAGTAGTACCCTAGGGGTCTCCTCCTACGAGCAGTACTTC. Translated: CASSTLGVSSYEQYF.

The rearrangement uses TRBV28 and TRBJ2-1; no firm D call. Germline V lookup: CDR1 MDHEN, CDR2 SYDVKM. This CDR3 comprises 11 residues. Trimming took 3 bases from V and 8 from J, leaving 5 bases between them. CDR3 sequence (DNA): TGTGCCAGCAGTTTGGTCGATGAGCAGTTCTTC. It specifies CASSLVDEQFF.

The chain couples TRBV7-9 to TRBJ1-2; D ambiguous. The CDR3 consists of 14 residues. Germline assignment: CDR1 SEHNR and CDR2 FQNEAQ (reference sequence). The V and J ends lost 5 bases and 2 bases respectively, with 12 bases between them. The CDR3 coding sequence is TGTGCCAGCAGCCCCAGGACGGCGAACTATGGCTACACCTTC. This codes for CASSPRTANYGYTF.

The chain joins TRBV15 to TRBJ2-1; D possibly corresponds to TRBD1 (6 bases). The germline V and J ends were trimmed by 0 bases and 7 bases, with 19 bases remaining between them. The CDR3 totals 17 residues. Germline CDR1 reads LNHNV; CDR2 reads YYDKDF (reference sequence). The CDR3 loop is CATSRDFGTPLGNEQFF. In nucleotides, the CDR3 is TGTGCCACCAGCAGAGATTTTGGGACACCGTTGGGAAATGAGCAGTTCTTC.

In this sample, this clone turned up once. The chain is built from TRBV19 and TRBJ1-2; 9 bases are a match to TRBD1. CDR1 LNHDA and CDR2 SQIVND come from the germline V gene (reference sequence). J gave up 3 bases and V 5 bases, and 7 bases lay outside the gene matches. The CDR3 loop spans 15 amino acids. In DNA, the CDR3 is TGTGCCAGTAGTTCCTGGACAGGGGCCGACTATGGCTACACCTTC. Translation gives CASSSWTGADYGYTF.

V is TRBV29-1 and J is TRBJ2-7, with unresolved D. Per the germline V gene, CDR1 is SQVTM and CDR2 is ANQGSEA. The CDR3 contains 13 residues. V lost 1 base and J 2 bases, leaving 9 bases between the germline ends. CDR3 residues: CSVEGANTYEQYF. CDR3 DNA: TGCAGCGTTGAAGGGGCGAACACCTACGAGCAGTACTTC.

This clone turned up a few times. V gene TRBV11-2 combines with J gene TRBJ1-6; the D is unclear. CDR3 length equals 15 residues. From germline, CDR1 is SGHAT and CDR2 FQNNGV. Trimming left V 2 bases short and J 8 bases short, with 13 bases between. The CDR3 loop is CASSLLTGLDSPLHF. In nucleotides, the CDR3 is TGTGCCAGCAGCTTATTGACGGGTCTTGATTCACCCCTCCACTTT.

CDR3 nucleotide sequence: TGTGCCAGCAGCTCTAGGTTTGTCAATGAGCAGTTCTTC. As protein: CASSSRFVNEQFF. The chain has TRBV7-2 and TRBJ2-1; no firm D call. CDR3 length: 13 amino acids. Germline-derived CDR1 and CDR2 are SGHTA and FQGNSA. Trimming pared 4 bases from V and 6 bases from J, leaving 10 bases between.

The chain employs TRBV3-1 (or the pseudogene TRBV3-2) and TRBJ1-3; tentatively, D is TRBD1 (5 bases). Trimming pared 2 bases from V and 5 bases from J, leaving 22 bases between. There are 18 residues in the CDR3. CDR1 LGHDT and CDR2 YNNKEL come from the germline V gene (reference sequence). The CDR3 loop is CASSQRSNGGGLRNTIYF. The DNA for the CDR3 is TGTGCCAGCAGCCAAAGATCCAACGGCGGGGGTCTTCGAAACACCATATATTTT.

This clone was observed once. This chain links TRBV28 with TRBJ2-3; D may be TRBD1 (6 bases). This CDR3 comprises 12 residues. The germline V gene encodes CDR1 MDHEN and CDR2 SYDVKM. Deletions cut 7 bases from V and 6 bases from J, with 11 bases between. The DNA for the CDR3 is TGTGCCAGCATTCAAACAGGGGATACGCAGTATTTT. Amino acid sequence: CASIQTGDTQYF.

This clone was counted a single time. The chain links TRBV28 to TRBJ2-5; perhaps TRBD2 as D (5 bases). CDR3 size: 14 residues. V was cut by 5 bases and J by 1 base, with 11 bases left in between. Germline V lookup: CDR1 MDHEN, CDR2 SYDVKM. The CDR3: CASSPGGFQETQYF. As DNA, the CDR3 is TGTGCCAGCAGTCCCGGCGGGTTCCAAGAGACCCAGTACTTC.

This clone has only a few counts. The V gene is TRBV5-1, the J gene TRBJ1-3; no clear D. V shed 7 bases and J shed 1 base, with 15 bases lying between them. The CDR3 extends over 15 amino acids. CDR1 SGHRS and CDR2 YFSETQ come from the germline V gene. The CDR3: CASGLGRGSGNTIYF. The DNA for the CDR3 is TGCGCCAGCGGATTAGGGAGAGGATCTGGAAACACCATATATTTT.

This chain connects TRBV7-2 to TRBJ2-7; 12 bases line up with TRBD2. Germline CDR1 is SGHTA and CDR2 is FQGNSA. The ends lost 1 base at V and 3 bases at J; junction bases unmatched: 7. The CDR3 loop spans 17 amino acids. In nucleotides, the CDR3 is TGTGCCAGCAGCTTAGTTCTAGCGGGAGGGCCCCTCTACGAGCAGTACTTC. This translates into CASSLVLAGGPLYEQYF.

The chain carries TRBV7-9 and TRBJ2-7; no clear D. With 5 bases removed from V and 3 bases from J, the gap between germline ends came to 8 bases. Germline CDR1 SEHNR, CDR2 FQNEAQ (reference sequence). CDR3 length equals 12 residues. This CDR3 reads CASSPDGYEQYF. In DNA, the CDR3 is TGTGCCAGCAGCCCTGACGGCTACGAGCAGTACTTC. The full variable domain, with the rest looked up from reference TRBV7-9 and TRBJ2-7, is DTGVSQNPRHKITKRGQNVTFRCDPISEHNRLYWYRQTLGQGPEFLTYFQNEAQLEKSRLLSDRFSAERPKGSFSTLEIQRTEQGDSAMYLCASSPDGYEQYFGPGTRLTVT.